The 26 T cell receptor beta chains below all came from one sample that was sequenced in a study of cytomegalovirus exposure and HLA in healthy donors. The PCR had 60 Vbeta and 13 Jbeta primers. This table comes from immunoSEQ multiplex PCR, and its TCRdb copy is limited to in-frame clones, with some not included. This sample has about 100,000 clones, with 76% found just once. Input material: PBMCs. The receptor source for this set is a man between 35 and 55 years old in good health and CMV-seronegative.

The CDR3 sequence is CASSSMDRALYNEQYF. The DNA for the CDR3 is TGCGCCAGCAGCTCTATGGACAGGGCTTTGTATAACGAGCAGTACTTC. The chain is built from TRBV5-1 and TRBJ2-7; 8 bases agree with TRBD1. Germline CDR1 and CDR2: SGHRS and YFSETQ. This CDR3 spans 16 amino acids. V was clipped by 3 bases and J by 5 bases; unmatched bases: 13.

This sequence joins TRBV29-1 and TRBJ2-1, with 7 nucleotides matching TRBD2. J lost 7 bases, V lost 7 bases, and 4 bases had no gene match. Germline V CDR1 and CDR2: SQVTM, ANQGSEA. This CDR3 has 11 amino acids. Here the CDR3 reads CSAGTNNEQFF. As DNA, the CDR3 is TGCAGCGCCGGGACTAATAATGAGCAGTTCTTC.

The rearrangement uses TRBV7-2 and TRBJ2-1; TRBD2 agrees at 13 bases. The CDR3 totals 17 residues. With V trimmed by 5 bases and J by 6 bases, 10 bases remained unmatched. CDR1 is SGHTA and CDR2 is FQGNSA in the germline V gene. The CDR3 DNA is TGTGCCAGCAGCGAGCGGACTAGCGGGGGCCTATCCAATGAGCAGTTCTTC. This gives the protein CASSERTSGGLSNEQFF.

This clone was seen a handful of times. The chain links TRBV7-8 to TRBJ1-2; 9 bases agree with TRBD1. The ends lost 1 base at V and 3 bases at J; junction bases unmatched: 6. Germline CDR1 SGHVS, CDR2 FQNEAQ. CDR3 length equals 16 residues. CDR3 amino acids: CASSLGTTGGHYGYTF. CDR3 DNA sequence: TGTGCCAGCAGCTTAGGAACCACAGGGGGCCACTATGGCTACACCTTC.

For the CDR3, the DNA is TGTGCCAGCAGTACTAAAGGCACTGAAGCTTTCTTT. Translated, it gives CASSTKGTEAFF. This sequence joins TRBV28 and TRBJ1-1; D is unresolved. Germline loops: CDR1 MDHEN, CDR2 SYDVKM. Trimming cost V 5 bases and J 4 bases, with 8 bases left between them. CDR3 length: 12 residues. The whole variable domain, remainder taken from reference TRBV28 and TRBJ1-1, is DVKVTQSSRYLVKRTGEKVFLECVQDMDHENMFWYRQDPGLGLRLIYFSYDVKMKEKGDIPEGYSVSREKKERFSLILESASTNQTSMYLCASSTKGTEAFFGQGTRLTVV.

This clone was counted only a few times. The rearrangement uses TRBV2 and TRBJ2-3; the D gene is possibly TRBD1 (5 bases). This CDR3 has 14 residues. The germline CDR1 and CDR2 sequences are SNHLY and FYNNEI. V lost 7 bases and J lost 2, with 13 bases in between. In DNA, the CDR3 is TGTGCCAGCATGCTGGACACCTACACAGATACGCAGTATTTT. Its translation: CASMLDTYTDTQYF.

The chain carries TRBV5-1 and TRBJ1-2, with unresolved D. The V gene's germline CDR1 is SGHRS and CDR2 YFSETQ. The CDR3 extends over 15 amino acids. V lost 4 bases to trimming and J lost 0 bases, with 13 bases between them. The CDR3, as DNA: TGCGCCAGCAGCCCGGATCCGGGGTCTAACTATGGCTACACCTTC. Protein: CASSPDPGSNYGYTF.

The chain recombines TRBV6-5 with TRBJ1-2; D is possibly TRBD1 (6 bases). The germline V gene has CDR1 MNHEY and CDR2 SVGAGI. The CDR3 length is 15 residues. The V end was cut by 5 bases, the J end by 6 bases, with 19 bases between. DNA of the CDR3: TGTGCCAGCAGTACAGGGACCGCGCCCGGGAATGGCTACACCTTC. The encoded protein is CASSTGTAPGNGYTF.

In this sample, this clone turned up once. The rearrangement joins TRBV2 to TRBJ1-1, with 7 bases identical to TRBD1. The CDR3 has 13 amino acids. Per the germline V gene, CDR1 is SNHLY and CDR2 is FYNNEI. J was trimmed by 4 bases and V by 6 bases; bases with no gene match: 5. CDR3 sequence: CASRATGFTEAFF. The CDR3 region has the DNA TGTGCCAGCAGGGCGACAGGGTTCACTGAAGCTTTCTTT.

J is TRBJ2-5 and V is TRBV5-1, with 9 bases aligning to TRBD2. The CDR3 is 15 amino acids. Trimming at V came to 1 base and at J to 4 bases, leaving 5 bases not matched to a gene. Germline CDR1 SGHRS, CDR2 YFSETQ. CDR3 sequence reads: CASSLMAGGPETQYF. As DNA, the CDR3 is TGCGCCAGCAGCTTGATGGCGGGGGGGCCAGAGACCCAGTACTTC.

The CDR3: CASSLTSGANTGELFF. In DNA form, the CDR3 reads TGTGCCAGCAGCTTAACTAGCGGGGCGAACACCGGGGAGCTGTTTTTT. V gene TRBV7-2 combines with J gene TRBJ2-2, with 10 bases that match TRBD2. Germline V gives CDR1 SGHTA, CDR2 FQGNSA. The CDR3 spans 16 residues. Unmatched junction bases numbered 0, after V lost 2 bases and J lost 0 bases.

The chain employs TRBV6-6 and TRBJ2-1; 8 bases are a match to TRBD2. The germline gives CDR1 MNHNY, CDR2 SVGAGI (reference sequence). The CDR3 covers 12 residues. The trim removed 2 bases at V and 9 bases at J, leaving 0 bases unmatched. CDR3 protein: CASSYAGGEQFF. The DNA of the CDR3 is TGTGCCAGCAGTTACGCGGGGGGTGAGCAGTTCTTC.

The CDR3 spells CASSQQGGNTEAFF. CDR3 in DNA: TGTGCCAGCAGCCAACAGGGGGGGAACACTGAAGCTTTCTTT. V and J are TRBV7-3 and TRBJ1-1; 8 bases align to TRBD1. The CDR3 runs 14 residues. The J segment lost 1 base and the V segment lost 5 bases, leaving 3 bases of the junction unmatched. CDR1 is SGHTA and CDR2 is FQGTGA in the germline V gene.

The chain carries TRBV11-3 and TRBJ2-5; D may be TRBD2 (7 bases). V was cut by 5 bases and J by 5 bases, with 15 bases left in between. CDR1 is SGHNT, CDR2 YENEEA, per germline. The CDR3 spans 14 residues. DNA for the CDR3: TGTGCCAGCAGCCTTGGGGGGGGCAGGGAGACCCAGTACTTC. It specifies CASSLGGGRETQYF.

The table lists this clone with a few counts. The rearrangement links TRBV5-4 to TRBJ1-2, with TRBD1 matching 7 bases. The CDR3 covers 17 residues. Germline CDR1 and CDR2: SGHNT and YYREEE (reference sequence). V was pared by 2 bases and J by 5 bases, with 15 bases of the junction left unmatched. CDR3 in DNA: TGTGCCAGCAGCTTCTCCAGGCTTCGACAGGGCGTATATGGCTACACCTTC. Protein product: CASSFSRLRQGVYGYTF.

This sequence joins TRBV6-5 and TRBJ1-6; possibly TRBD1 for D (6 bases). Trimming took 2 bases from V and 10 from J, leaving 15 bases between them. Germline V gene lookup returns CDR1 MNHEY and CDR2 SVGAGI. CDR3 length equals 15 residues. CDR3 DNA sequence: TGTGCCAGCAGTTACACGGGACAAAGTTTCTCACCCCTCCACTTT. Translation gives CASSYTGQSFSPLHF.

This chain uses TRBV6-1 with TRBJ1-6; 9 bases fit TRBD1. Germline trimming cut 3 bases from V and 6 bases from J; bases unmatched to any gene: 6. This CDR3 comprises 16 residues. CDR1 is MNHNS, CDR2 SASEGT, per germline. The CDR3 here is CASSDLGTGFNSPLHF. The CDR3 region has the DNA TGTGCCAGCAGTGATTTAGGGACAGGGTTTAATTCACCCCTCCACTTT.

The chain joins TRBV30 to TRBJ2-3, with TRBD1 matching 8 bases. CDR3 length: 16 amino acids. V lost 0 bases, J lost 4 bases, and 9 bases stayed unmatched. In germline, CDR1 is GTSNPN, CDR2 SVGIG (reference sequence). The CDR3 is CAWSVTRTGTSDTQYF. CDR3 bases: TGTGCCTGGAGTGTAACCAGGACAGGGACTTCAGATACGCAGTATTTT.

With regard to this clone: In the same sample, other DNA sequences code for this CDR3. This sequence joins TRBV7-9 and TRBJ1-6; 9 bases are a match to TRBD1. The CDR3 is 15 residues long. Germline V lookup: CDR1 SEHNR, CDR2 FQNEAQ (reference sequence). V lost 5 bases, J lost 6 bases, and 5 bases stayed unmatched. CDR3: CASSTGTGFNSPLHF. The CDR3 nucleotides read TGTGCCAGCAGCACCGGGACAGGGTTTAATTCACCCCTCCACTTT.

The chain joins TRBV5-1 to TRBJ1-4; D is unclear. V dropped 0 bases and J dropped 0 bases, with 3 bases sitting between them. Germline-derived CDR1 and CDR2 are SGHRS and YFSETQ. This CDR3 is built from 14 residues. CDR3 DNA: TGCGCCAGCAGCTTGGGTACAACTAATGAAAAACTGTTTTTT. Translating gives CASSLGTTNEKLFF.

This chain links TRBV7-9 with TRBJ2-7, with D possibly TRBD2 on 6 matching bases. The length of the CDR3 is 15 residues. Germline lookup yields CDR1 SEHNR and CDR2 FQNEAQ (reference sequence). The germline V and J ends were trimmed by 5 bases and 2 bases, with 16 bases remaining between them. The CDR3 loop reads CASSPLNPGAYEQYF. CDR3 nucleotides: TGTGCCAGCAGCCCCCTGAATCCGGGGGCCTACGAGCAGTACTTC. The variable domain in full, completed from reference TRBV7-9 and TRBJ2-7, reads DTGVSQNPRHKITKRGQNVTFRCDPISEHNRLYWYRQTLGQGPEFLTYFQNEAQLEKSRLLSDRFSAERPKGSFSTLEIQRTEQGDSAMYLCASSPLNPGAYEQYFGPGTRLTVT.

V usage is TRBV11-2 and J usage is TRBJ1-2; TRBD1 is a possible D gene (6 bases). V shed 3 bases and J shed 4 bases, with 18 bases lying between them. The CDR3 has 16 amino acids. CDR1 and CDR2 (germline): SGHAT, FQNNGV. CDR3: CASSFVGGAGGYGYTF. CDR3 nucleotide sequence: TGTGCCAGCAGCTTCGTGGGGGGGGCGGGAGGCTATGGCTACACCTTC.

The chain is built from TRBV28 and TRBJ1-5; no firm D call. The CDR3 covers 17 residues. The germline V gene has CDR1 MDHEN and CDR2 SYDVKM. Trimming took off 6 bases at V and 1 base at J, with 19 bases between the two ends. In DNA, the CDR3 is TGTGCCAGCAGAGTTAGCCGTGGAGGGATAAGCAATCAGCCCCAGCATTTT. Translation gives CASRVSRGGISNQPQHF.

As DNA, the CDR3 is TGTGCCAGCGCGGGGGGGCGGTATACGCAGTATTTT. Translating gives CASAGGRYTQYF. The chain is built from TRBV5-6 and TRBJ2-3; TRBD2 agrees at 9 bases. V dropped 7 bases and J dropped 7; count of bases not matched to a gene: 4. Germline lookup yields CDR1 SGHDT and CDR2 YYEEEE. The CDR3 loop spans 12 amino acids.

The V call is TRBV18, the J call TRBJ1-3; D might be TRBD1 (6 bases). Germline V CDR1 and CDR2: KGHSH, LQKENI. This CDR3 is built from 17 residues. V lost 2 bases and J 0 bases, leaving 14 bases between the germline ends. In DNA, the CDR3 is TGTGCCAGCTCACCAACCGGGACATCGAACTCTGGAAACACCATATATTTT. Its protein is CASSPTGTSNSGNTIYF.

The chain joins TRBV7-2 to TRBJ1-2, with 7 bases that match TRBD1. V was pared by 5 bases and J by 3 bases, with 9 bases of the junction left unmatched. The CDR3 is 15 residues long. Germline lookup yields CDR1 SGHTA and CDR2 FQGNSA. In nucleotides, the CDR3 is TGTGCCAGCAGCCCCCGAAAGGGGGCACACTATGGCTACACCTTC. This codes for CASSPRKGAHYGYTF.